The 30 T cell receptor beta chains given below trace back to one sample, sequenced in a study of blood T cell repertoires in COVID-19. TCRdb's table, derived via immunoSEQ multiplex PCR, lists solely in-frame clones and lacks some. This table has over 50,000 clones, 70% to 90% appearing once. Input material: peripheral blood. These receptors all stem from a man aged 65-85 years with active COVID-19.

With regard to this clone: This sample includes further DNA sequences coding for the same CDR3. This chain links TRBV6-2 or TRBV6-3 with TRBJ1-2; D remains ambiguous. Germline-derived CDR1 and CDR2 are MNHEY and SVGEGT. The CDR3 has 14 residues. V was shortened by 7 bases and J by 2 bases, with 14 bases between the two germline ends. CDR3 amino acids: CASIPNDMNYGYTF. The CDR3 nucleotides are TGTGCCAGCATCCCCAACGACATGAACTATGGCTACACCTTC.

This chain links TRBV19 with TRBJ1-4; D uncertain. CDR1 LNHDA and CDR2 SQIVND come from the germline V gene (reference sequence). The V and J ends lost 4 bases and 8 bases respectively, with 17 bases between them. The CDR3 extends over 15 amino acids. The DNA for the CDR3 is TGTGCCAGTAGTACCCGGACCGGCGCGGGGGAAAAACTGTTTTTT. It codes for CASSTRTGAGEKLFF.

Concerning this clone itself: The sample carries other DNA sequences with the same CDR3. The V gene is TRBV7-2, the J gene TRBJ2-7, with 8 bases fitting TRBD1. The CDR3 has 13 residues. The V gene end was trimmed by 4 bases and the J gene end by 5 bases; junction bases not matched to a gene: 4. Per germline, CDR1 SGHTA and CDR2 FQGNSA. CDR3 sequence: CASSYAGGHEQYF. The CDR3 DNA is TGTGCCAGCAGCTATGCAGGGGGCCACGAGCAGTACTTC.

This clone was observed a single time. V gene TRBV7-8 combines with J gene TRBJ2-7; 11 bases are shared with TRBD2. CDR1 is SGHVS and CDR2 is FQNEAQ in the germline V gene. This CDR3 region has 16 residues. The V segment lost 1 base and the J segment 2 bases; nucleotides outside the gene matches: 4. The CDR3 DNA reads TGTGCCAGCAGCTTAGGCCTAGCGGGGGGAACCTACGAGCAGTACTTC. It yields the protein CASSLGLAGGTYEQYF.

The rearrangement uses TRBV3-1 (or the pseudogene TRBV3-2) and TRBJ1-2; unclear D gene. V dropped 1 base and J dropped 8 bases, with 8 bases sitting between them. Germline-derived CDR1 and CDR2 are LGHDT and YNNKEL (reference sequence). This CDR3 has 12 residues. The CDR3 is CASSQGGEGYTF. The CDR3 DNA sequence: TGTGCCAGCAGCCAAGGAGGAGAGGGCTACACCTTC.

This clone was detected only a few times. The rearrangement uses TRBV7-2 and TRBJ1-1; TRBD1 matches at 8 bases. The CDR3 contains 14 residues. Germline CDR1 and CDR2: SGHTA and FQGNSA. Trimming removed 5 bases from V and 5 bases from J; junction bases left unmatched: 7. CDR3 in DNA: TGTGCCAGCAGCCCCAGGGGGCGAGGGACTGAAGCTTTCTTT. Protein product: CASSPRGRGTEAFF.

This clone was picked up one time. The chain is built from TRBV24-1 and TRBJ1-2; TRBD1 is a possible D gene (5 bases). CDR3 length equals 16 residues. CDR1 is KGHDR and CDR2 is SFDVKD in the germline V gene. V was cut by 3 bases and J by 8 bases, with 21 bases left in between. This CDR3 is CATSDAGRDDARGYTF. The CDR3 DNA reads TGTGCCACCAGTGATGCGGGGAGGGACGACGCTCGGGGCTACACCTTC.

The gene calls are TRBV18 and TRBJ2-5; 10 nucleotides align to TRBD1. CDR3 length: 15 amino acids. The V gene's germline CDR1 is KGHSH and CDR2 LQKENI. V dropped 1 base and J dropped 4; count of bases not matched to a gene: 3. For the CDR3, the DNA is TGTGCCAGCTCACCACGACAGGGGGCTAGAGAGACCCAGTACTTC. Protein sequence: CASSPRQGARETQYF.

This clone was detected a few times. This sequence joins TRBV5-5 and TRBJ1-6; 7 bases fit TRBD1. J gave up 11 bases and V 1 base, and 9 bases lay outside the gene matches. The CDR3 has 15 amino acids. Looked up from germline, CDR1 is SGHKS and CDR2 is YYEKEE (reference sequence). The CDR3: CASSLLGQAPTPLHF. In DNA form, the CDR3 reads TGTGCCAGCAGCTTGCTAGGACAGGCGCCGACACCCCTCCACTTT.

This sequence joins TRBV6-5 and TRBJ2-1; TRBD2 is a possible D gene (5 bases). The CDR3 has 13 residues. V lost 3 bases to trimming and J lost 14 bases, with 17 bases between them. Germline assignment: CDR1 MNHEY and CDR2 SVGAGI. The CDR3, as DNA: TGTGCCAGCAGTTATCCCGGGGAAGGAGAGAAGTTCTTC. Its translation is CASSYPGEGEKFF.

V and J are TRBV2 and TRBJ2-1; weak D call: TRBD2 (6 bases). Germline loops: CDR1 SNHLY, CDR2 FYNNEI. The CDR3 consists of 13 residues. Between the trimmed V and J ends, which lost 4 bases and 4 bases, there was a span of 8 bases. DNA for the CDR3: TGTGCCAGCAGTGTTGGGGGGTACAATGAGCAGTTCTTC. It specifies CASSVGGYNEQFF.

The CDR3 DNA sequence: TGTGCCAGCAGTGAAACTAGCGGGGGGGCAGAGACCCAGTACTTC. It codes for CASSETSGGAETQYF. The gene calls are TRBV6-1 and TRBJ2-5; 13 bases fit TRBD2. The CDR3 extends over 15 amino acids. V was clipped by 2 bases and J by 4 bases; unmatched bases: 1. Germline CDR1 is MNHNS and CDR2 is SASEGT.

The DNA for the CDR3 is TGCACCAGCAGCCAGTGGACAGGGGAGCCCATTTTCTATGGCTACACCTTC. Amino acid sequence: CTSSQWTGEPIFYGYTF. V usage is TRBV1 and J usage is TRBJ1-2; TRBD1 is taken as the D call from the table, unchecked against the DNA. TRBV1 is assigned pseudogene status. The CDR3 is 17 amino acids.

The V and J genes are TRBV6-5 and TRBJ2-4; TRBD1 matches 7 bases. The V gene's germline CDR1 is MNHEY and CDR2 SVGAGI. The ends lost 10 bases at V and 1 base at J; junction bases unmatched: 4. The CDR3 is 13 amino acids. The CDR3 spells CATPTGAKNIQYF. CDR3 nucleotides: TGTGCCACGCCGACAGGGGCCAAAAACATTCAGTACTTC.

The chain couples TRBV7-2 to TRBJ2-7, with 9 bases identical to TRBD2. CDR3 length: 14 residues. CDR1 and CDR2 from the germline V gene are SGHTA and FQGNSA. With 5 bases clipped from V and 4 bases from J, the junction kept 6 bases outside the gene matches. The CDR3 sequence is CASSPRLAGYEQYF. The CDR3 DNA reads as TGTGCCAGCAGCCCCCGGCTAGCGGGGTACGAGCAGTACTTC.

The J gene is TRBJ2-5, the V gene TRBV3-1 (or the pseudogene TRBV3-2); 7 positions agree with TRBD2. Germline CDR1 is LGHDT and CDR2 is YNNKEL (reference sequence). J was trimmed by 2 bases and V by 3 bases; bases with no gene match: 9. CDR3 length: 16 amino acids. The CDR3 coding sequence is TGTGCCAGCAGCCACAGACGTTCTAGCGGTCAAGAGACCCAGTACTTC. This gives the protein CASSHRRSSGQETQYF.

CDR3 loop: CASSQTYEQYF. The DNA of the CDR3 is TGTGCCAGCAGTCAAACCTACGAGCAGTACTTC. The V and J genes are TRBV6-2 or TRBV6-3 and TRBJ2-7; D not certain. The V gene lost 5 bases and the J gene lost 2 bases, with 4 bases spanning the gap. Germline CDR1 is MNHEY and CDR2 is SVGEGT. The CDR3 loop spans 11 amino acids.

The V gene is TRBV5-1, the J gene TRBJ2-2; TRBD1 agrees at 9 bases. Per germline, CDR1 SGHRS and CDR2 YFSETQ. V lost 4 bases to trimming and J lost 6 bases; unmatched junction nucleotides: 13. The CDR3 extends over 17 amino acids. CDR3 DNA: TGCGCCAGCAGCCCGGGCCCTCCCGGGACAGGGCCCGGGGAGCTGTTTTTT. Translation: CASSPGPPGTGPGELFF.

The chain combines TRBV7-9 with TRBJ2-3; 8 nucleotides align to TRBD2. The CDR3 contains 17 residues. The junction had 6 bases not matched to a gene; V was cut back by 0 bases and J by 1 base. CDR1 is SEHNR, CDR2 FQNEAQ, per germline (reference sequence). This CDR3 reads CASSLAPGLGGTDTQYF. CDR3 coding DNA: TGTGCCAGCAGCTTAGCTCCGGGACTAGGAGGCACAGATACGCAGTATTTT.

The chain carries TRBV27 and TRBJ1-1, with 7 nucleotides matching TRBD1. The V gene's germline CDR1 is MNHEY and CDR2 SMNVEV (reference sequence). Trimming removed 8 bases from V and 0 bases from J; junction bases left unmatched: 9. This CDR3 region has 15 residues. The CDR3 loop reads CASHSLGQVNTEAFF. CDR3 nucleotide sequence: TGTGCCAGCCATTCCCTAGGACAGGTGAACACTGAAGCTTTCTTT.

This clone was counted once. The chain has TRBV7-2 and TRBJ1-1; possibly TRBD1 for D (5 bases). The germline V gene has CDR1 SGHTA and CDR2 FQGNSA. V was shortened by 5 bases and J by 8 bases, with 24 bases between the two germline ends. This CDR3 has 16 residues. The chain's CDR3 is CASSRGWGTEVTEAFF. CDR3 nucleotides: TGTGCCAGCAGCCGGGGGTGGGGGACGGAGGTCACCGAAGCTTTCTTT.

The chain uses TRBV6-6 and TRBJ1-1, with TRBD1 identical over 7 bases. Germline V gene data show CDR1 as MNHNY and CDR2 as SVGAGI (reference sequence). J lost 5 bases, V lost 6 bases, and 6 bases had no gene match. The CDR3 is 13 amino acids. CDR3: CASSPGQLTEAFF. DNA of the CDR3: TGTGCCAGCAGCCCGGGACAGTTGACTGAAGCTTTCTTT.

The V and J genes are TRBV5-6 and TRBJ2-3, with a possible D match to TRBD1 (6 bases). Germline CDR1 is SGHDT and CDR2 is YYEEEE. The germline V and J ends were trimmed by 7 bases and 4 bases, with 13 bases remaining between them. The length of the CDR3 is 13 residues. The CDR3 coding sequence is TGTGCCAGCTTGGGGGCAGGGGCAGATACGCAGTATTTT. As protein: CASLGAGADTQYF.

The rearrangement uses TRBV9 and TRBJ2-5; 10 bases match TRBD2. Trimming removed 4 bases from V and 1 base from J; junction bases left unmatched: 4. Germline values: CDR1 SGDLS, CDR2 YYNGEE. CDR3 length: 15 residues. CDR3 loop: CASSSGLAAQETQYF. CDR3 DNA: TGTGCCAGCAGCTCCGGACTAGCGGCCCAAGAGACCCAGTACTTC.

This clone was seen more than once but under ten times. The CDR3 loop is CASSVVGTSDTQYF. The CDR3 bases are TGTGCCAGCAGCGTAGTGGGGACTTCAGATACGCAGTATTTT. The chain is built from TRBV9 and TRBJ2-3, with D perhaps matching TRBD2 (6 bases). This CDR3 spans 14 amino acids. Germline loops: CDR1 SGDLS, CDR2 YYNGEE. V was cut by 0 bases and J by 4 bases, with 9 bases left in between.

The J gene is TRBJ1-5, the V gene TRBV21-1; the table names TRBD1, a call not compared with the DNA. TRBV21-1 is recorded as a pseudogene. This CDR3 is built from 20 residues. The chain's CDR3 is CASSPPGGTGGILSNQPQHF. Written as DNA, the CDR3 is TGTGCCAGCAGCCCCCCGGGCGGGACAGGGGGCATCCTTAGCAATCAGCCCCAGCATTTT.

This clone was observed a single time. The chain is built from TRBV24-1 and TRBJ2-1, with D perhaps matching TRBD2 (6 bases). This CDR3 spans 16 amino acids. Germline V CDR1 and CDR2: KGHDR, SFDVKD. Trimming took 7 bases from V and 0 from J, leaving 15 bases between them. CDR3 sequence reads: CATSSLAGSSYNEQFF. Written as DNA, the CDR3 is TGTGCCACCAGCTCACTGGCGGGGAGCTCCTACAATGAGCAGTTCTTC.

The gene calls are TRBV6-1 and TRBJ2-7, with 12 bases aligning to TRBD1. After removal of 3 bases from V and 4 bases from J, the junction contained 7 bases not matched to a gene. CDR3 size: 16 residues. Germline V gene lookup returns CDR1 MNHNS and CDR2 SASEGT. The CDR3 region is CASSDTGDRGRYEQYF. The CDR3 DNA reads as TGTGCCAGCAGTGACACCGGGGACAGGGGGCGGTACGAGCAGTACTTC.

The genes are TRBV12-3 or TRBV12-4 and TRBJ1-4; 10 nucleotides line up with TRBD1. After removal of 6 bases from V and 14 bases from J, the junction contained 6 bases not matched to a gene. The CDR3 runs to 12 residues. The CDR3 protein is CASRLDRGVLFF. DNA of the CDR3: TGTGCCAGCAGACTGGACAGGGGGGTTCTGTTTTTT.

The CDR3 DNA reads as TGCGCCAGCAGCTTGGATGGACAGCTCACAGATACGCAGTATTTT. Protein sequence: CASSLDGQLTDTQYF. V usage is TRBV5-1 and J usage is TRBJ2-3, with D perhaps matching TRBD1 (6 bases). This CDR3 is 15 amino acids long. Trimming took 0 bases from V and 2 from J, leaving 10 bases between them. CDR1 SGHRS and CDR2 YFSETQ come from the germline V gene.